Listed here are 10 T cell receptor beta chains from one sample, sequenced in a study of tumor and adjacent non-tumor tissue in lung cancer. TCRbeta libraries were built with three rounds of nested PCR, modified from ARM-PCR. From the multiplex PCR reads, TCRdb called clonotypes with MiXCR, one entry per CDR3 protein. The sample has approximately 71,000 distinct CDR3 sequences, about 60% seen once. The template was RNA from unsorted bulk tissue. The sample consisted of lung tumor tissue. These receptors all come from a man aged 45-65 years with non-small cell lung cancer.

On this clonotype: A much larger clone differs from this one at a single base, so this may be a read error. This CDR3 reads CASSPRAGGNSPLHF. CDR3 in DNA: TGTGCCAGCAGTCCCCGGGCAGGGGGGAATTCACCCCTCCACTTT. The chain is built from TRBV12-3 or TRBV12-4 and TRBJ1-6, with 7 bases identical to TRBD1. V lost 5 bases to trimming and J lost 7 bases; unmatched junction nucleotides: 8. This CDR3 has 15 residues.

To note about this clonotype: The junction departs from germline at one end; a sequencing error may be responsible. This chain uses TRBV10-1 with TRBJ1-5, with no clear D. The CDR3 length is 12 residues. Germline CDR1 reads WNHNN; CDR2 reads SYGVQD (reference sequence). This CDR3 is CSSINNNQPWHF. In nucleotides, the CDR3 is TGCTCCAGCATTAATAACAATCAGCCCTGGCATTTT.

In regard to this clonotype: Just one base apart from a much larger clone, this may be a read error. A read error is likely, as this CDR3 ends without the conserved phenylalanine or tryptophan. The chain carries TRBV4-2 and TRBJ1-4; a possible D gene is TRBD1 (5 bases). The CDR3 loop spans 15 amino acids. Germline values: CDR1 LGHNA, CDR2 YNFKEQ. The V gene lost 4 bases and the J gene lost 5 bases, with 14 bases spanning the gap. CDR3 sequence: CASSLQGAMNEKLFS. The CDR3 DNA is TGTGCCAGCAGCCTTCAAGGGGCTATGAATGAAAAACTGTTTTCT.

This clonotype was observed once. The germline gene is not matched at one end of the junction; a read error may be the cause. The rearrangement uses TRBV4-2 and TRBJ2-5; 14 positions agree with TRBD2. Germline CDR1 is LGHNA and CDR2 is YNFKEQ. CDR3 length: 17 residues. For the CDR3, the DNA is TGTGCCAGTAGCCAAAAGGGACTAGCGGGAGAGGGGGAGACCAAGTACTTC. Residues: CASSQKGLAGEGETKYF.

The chain links TRBV29-1 to TRBJ2-7; maybe TRBD2 (7 bases). CDR1 and CDR2 (germline): SQVTM, ANQGSEA. Trimming left V 6 bases short and J 9 bases short, with 24 bases between. This CDR3 comprises 14 residues. CDR3 nucleotide sequence: TGCAGCGTCCCAATAAGAGACGGGGGGCTAGCGCAGTACTTC. Protein product: CSVPIRDGGLAQYF.

This clonotype came up a few times. A single base separates this from a much larger clone, so it may be a read error. This chain joins TRBV5-1 and TRBJ2-3; the D is unclear. V dropped 0 bases and J dropped 2 bases, with 10 bases sitting between them. Germline CDR1 SGHRS, CDR2 YFSETQ. The CDR3 sequence is 15 residues long. In DNA, the CDR3 is TGCGCCAGCAGCTTGGAGGACGGATACACAGATACGCAGTATTTT. Translating it yields CASSLEDGYTDTQYF.

There are a few counts of this clonotype. The CDR3: CSARGAGGGTDTQYF. The CDR3 region has the DNA TGCAGTGCTAGGGGAGCGGGAGGAGGCACAGATACGCAGTATTTT. The chain joins TRBV20-1 to TRBJ2-3; 9 positions match TRBD2. Germline V gives CDR1 DFQATT, CDR2 SNEGSKA (reference sequence). The length of the CDR3 is 15 residues. V was clipped by 3 bases and J by 1 base; unmatched bases: 5.

The chain carries TRBV11-2 and TRBJ2-5; unclear D gene. The V and J ends lost 5 bases and 6 bases respectively, with 16 bases between them. CDR1 is SGHAT and CDR2 is FQNNGV in the germline V gene. The CDR3 runs 14 residues. As DNA, the CDR3 is TGTGCCAGCAGCACCGGGTGGGCCTTCAAGACCCAGTACTTC. This encodes CASSTGWAFKTQYF.

This clonotype has ten or more counts. J is TRBJ2-1 and V is TRBV12-3 or TRBV12-4; 7 bases are a match to TRBD2. The CDR3 spans 16 residues. Losses at the gene ends were 6 bases for V and 2 bases for J; bases not matched to a gene: 10. CDR3: CASSLMSGNAYNEQFF. CDR3 nucleotide sequence: TGTGCCAGCAGCCTAATGAGCGGGAACGCCTACAATGAGCAGTTCTTC.

On this clonotype itself: A much larger clone sits a single nucleotide away, making a read error possible. The chain uses TRBV29-1 and TRBJ1-6; D gene unclear. CDR1 and CDR2 (germline): SQVTM, ANQGSEA. The CDR3 contains 13 residues. CDR3 sequence reads: CGVMDDEGSPLHF. The CDR3 bases are TGCGGCGTTATGGACGACGAGGGTTCACCCCTCCACTTT.